This TCR beta chain was captured by sequencing in a study of T cell changes during pregnancy in multiple sclerosis (dated by TCRdb to about 2019). Broadly, across the study: The study examined how the T cell repertoire changed over the course of pregnancy in women with multiple sclerosis.

With regard to this clone: The specificity of this receptor is unknown. Base-call qualities are not available, and no considerably larger clone is one nucleotide away.

Receptors were amplified or captured by the immunoSEQ multiplex PCR assay. TCRdb took this table from immuneACCESS and kept in-frame rearrangements with V and J called. Such tables lack part of the clones; where checked against another copy, unresolved V genes explain under half of the gap, and the rest is unexplained. Here the sample has 30,000 to 40,000 clones; roughly 89% occur a single time. The ten largest clonotypes hold roughly 10% of the sample. Source: CD8+ T cells from peripheral blood mononuclear cells, taken in the second trimester of pregnancy. The sequence was obtained from a female donor with multiple sclerosis, enrolled in a pregnancy study.

The encoded CDR3 is CASSNPRDRGWPLHF. The DNA is as follows: TGTGCCAGCTCCAACCCCCGGGACAGGGGCTGGCCCCTCCACTTT. This chain joins TRBV27 to TRBJ1-6; 10 of the junction bases match TRBD1. Unmatched junction bases come to 14, with V trimmed by 8 bases and J by 13 bases. The germline V gene (reference sequence) specifies MNHEY as CDR1 and SMNVEV as CDR2. Inclusive of the bounding cysteine and phenylalanine, the CDR3 is 15 residues long. Only the CDR3 DNA stays, 45 bases, in frame from base 1.